Below are 27 T cell receptor beta chains sequenced from a single sample in a study of CD4 T cells in relation to SARS-CoV-2 and coronaviruses (dated by TCRdb to the early 2020s). The library was generated by the immunoSEQ multiplex PCR assay. TCRdb stores this immuneACCESS table with in-frame sequences only. Part of the clones is absent; in the studies checked, under half of the shortfall reflects unresolved V genes, and no reason is known for the rest. The sample table lists about 56,000 clones, roughly 94% of them with a count of one. The top ten hold roughly 0.39% of the sample. Sequencing was performed on naive CD4+ T cells from PBMCs. This specimen's cell subset or site label, per the study, means: naive CD4+ T cells isolated by negative enrichment. The source of these receptors is an adult with COVID-19.

V usage is TRBV10-2 and J usage is TRBJ2-5; 8 positions match TRBD1. Trimming at V came to 6 bases and at J to 4 bases, leaving 7 bases not matched to a gene. The CDR3 covers 14 residues. Germline CDR1 is WSHSY and CDR2 is SAAADI. CDR3 nucleotide sequence: TGCGCCAGCAGATCGGACAGGGCCACAGAGACCCAGTACTTC. Its protein is CASRSDRATETQYF.

The rearrangement uses TRBV27 and TRBJ2-2; D not certain. V gave up 3 bases and J gave up 0 bases, with 8 bases separating them. This CDR3 is 15 amino acids long. Germline CDR1 and CDR2: MNHEY and SMNVEV (reference sequence). The CDR3 bases are TGTGCCAGCAGTTTTCGTGGGACGAACACCGGGGAGCTGTTTTTT. Translating it yields CASSFRGTNTGELFF.

V is TRBV7-6 and J is TRBJ2-1, with unresolved D. The ends were cut back, 3 bases at V and 4 bases at J, with 10 bases in the middle. Looked up from germline, CDR1 is SGHVS and CDR2 is FNYEAQ. This CDR3 comprises 14 residues. The CDR3 nucleotides read TGTGCCAGCAGCTTTGAAGCGTCTTACAATGAGCAGTTCTTC. Translated, it gives CASSFEASYNEQFF.

The V gene is TRBV3-1 (or the pseudogene TRBV3-2), the J gene TRBJ2-7; TRBD2 matches at 7 bases. Germline CDR1 reads LGHDT; CDR2 reads YNNKEL (reference sequence). The trim removed 3 bases at V and 4 bases at J, leaving 3 bases unmatched. The length of the CDR3 is 13 residues. CDR3 region: CASSQTSYYEQYF. CDR3 sequence (DNA): TGTGCCAGCAGCCAGACTAGCTATTACGAGCAGTACTTC.

This chain connects TRBV6-1 to TRBJ2-1; D is unresolved. This CDR3 comprises 13 residues. The ends were cut back, 1 base at V and 8 bases at J, with 9 bases in the middle. Germline values: CDR1 MNHNS, CDR2 SASEGT. The CDR3 region has the DNA TGTGCCAGCAGTGAAGGAACGTACCATGAGCAGTTCTTC. This translates into CASSEGTYHEQFF.

J is TRBJ1-1 and V is TRBV6-5; 8 nucleotides line up with TRBD1. The CDR3 spans 14 residues. Germline V gives CDR1 MNHEY, CDR2 SVGAGI. The V and J ends lost 6 bases and 5 bases, in that order; junction bases with no gene match: 8. This CDR3 reads CASSRRQGNTEAFF. The CDR3, as DNA: TGTGCCAGCAGCCGGCGACAGGGGAATACTGAAGCTTTCTTT.

V gene TRBV5-4 combines with J gene TRBJ2-1; a possible D gene is TRBD2 (6 bases). The CDR3 is made up of 17 amino acids. Germline loops: CDR1 SGHNT, CDR2 YYREEE (reference sequence). V lost 6 bases, J lost 2 bases, and 21 bases lay in between. CDR3 protein: CASTYGPRDLTYNEQFF. Written as DNA, the CDR3 is TGTGCCAGCACCTATGGTCCTCGGGACTTAACCTACAATGAGCAGTTCTTC.

This chain links TRBV28 with TRBJ2-1, with D unclear. The V and J ends lost 5 bases and 0 bases respectively, with 11 bases between them. This CDR3 comprises 15 residues. Germline V gene data show CDR1 as MDHEN and CDR2 as SYDVKM. CDR3 amino acids: CASSTDLSSYNEQFF. The CDR3 nucleotides are TGTGCCAGCAGTACCGACCTAAGCTCCTACAATGAGCAGTTCTTC.

Only a few counts were recorded for this clone. The chain couples TRBV30 to TRBJ1-6; TRBD1 might be the D (6 bases). Trimming took 3 bases from V and 7 from J, leaving 10 bases between them. Germline V CDR1 and CDR2: GTSNPN, SVGIG (reference sequence). The CDR3 runs to 13 residues. The DNA for the CDR3 is TGTGCCTGGAGACCTGGACAGAATTCACCCCTCCACTTT. This gives the protein CAWRPGQNSPLHF.

This chain links TRBV10-2 with TRBJ2-5, with no clear D. This CDR3 is 12 amino acids long. Trimming took off 8 bases at V and 2 bases at J, with 9 bases between the two ends. In germline, CDR1 is WSHSY, CDR2 SAAADI. CDR3 loop: CASAVAQETQYF. CDR3 DNA sequence: TGCGCCAGCGCGGTGGCACAAGAGACCCAGTACTTC.

This chain links TRBV2 with TRBJ2-1, with a possible D match to TRBD1 (6 bases). Germline lookup yields CDR1 SNHLY and CDR2 FYNNEI. The V end lost 8 bases, the J end lost 6 bases, and 11 bases lay between the germline ends. This CDR3 spans 12 amino acids. Written as DNA, the CDR3 is TGTGCCAGCGGGGGCGAGGGCAATGAGCAGTTCTTC. It encodes CASGGEGNEQFF.

The chain joins TRBV25-1 to TRBJ2-7; a possible D gene is TRBD2 (6 bases). In germline, CDR1 is MGHDK, CDR2 SYGVNS. Trimming stripped 2 bases from V and 2 bases from J, with 10 bases between. CDR3 length: 14 amino acids. CDR3 nucleotides: TGTGCCAGCAGTGAAGGAGGCGGGACCTACGAGCAGTACTTC. Its protein is CASSEGGGTYEQYF.

The chain combines TRBV21-1 with TRBJ2-1; the table's TRBD1 call for D was not verified on the DNA. TRBV21-1 is designated a pseudogene. CDR3 length equals 15 residues. As DNA, the CDR3 is TGTGCCAGCCAGCCCCGGACAGGGACCTACAATGAGCAGTTCTTC. This sequence encodes CASQPRTGTYNEQFF.

V gene TRBV28 combines with J gene TRBJ2-7, with 13 bases fitting TRBD2. This CDR3 contains 16 residues. V was clipped by 6 bases and J by 4 bases; unmatched bases: 9. The germline CDR1 and CDR2 sequences are MDHEN and SYDVKM. The CDR3 spells CASRYRTSGRAYEQYF. In DNA, the CDR3 is TGTGCCAGCAGGTACCGGACTAGCGGGAGAGCGTACGAGCAGTACTTC.

The V and J genes are TRBV24-1 and TRBJ1-4, with TRBD1 matching over 8 bases. The V gene end was trimmed by 4 bases and the J gene end by 8 bases; junction bases not matched to a gene: 11. CDR1 KGHDR and CDR2 SFDVKD come from the germline V gene. The CDR3 loop spans 16 amino acids. Here the CDR3 DNA reads TGTGCCACCAGTGACCCCGCTGCAGGGGGCAGGGAAAAACTGTTTTTT. The encoded protein is CATSDPAAGGREKLFF.

The J gene is TRBJ2-2, the V gene TRBV7-9; D call uncertain. V lost 0 bases and J 8 bases, leaving 10 bases between the germline ends. Per germline, CDR1 SEHNR and CDR2 FQNEAQ (reference sequence). The CDR3 consists of 14 residues. This chain's CDR3 is CASSLAPRNGELFF. The CDR3 coding sequence is TGTGCCAGCAGCTTAGCCCCTCGAAATGGGGAGCTGTTTTTT.

The chain recombines TRBV19 with TRBJ2-5; 13 bases map to TRBD2. This CDR3 contains 15 residues. The ends lost 6 bases at V and 5 bases at J; junction bases unmatched: 6. CDR1 is LNHDA, CDR2 SQIVND, per germline (reference sequence). CDR3 residues: CASSRTSGRGETQYF. CDR3 coding DNA: TGTGCCAGTAGCCGGACTAGCGGGAGAGGGGAGACCCAGTACTTC. The variable domain in full, completed from reference TRBV19 and TRBJ2-5, reads DGGITQSPKYLFRKEGQNVTLSCEQNLNHDAMYWYRQDPGQGLRLIYYSQIVNDFQKGDIAEGYSVSREKKESFPLTVTSAQKNPTAFYLCASSRTSGRGETQYFGPGTRLLVL.

This clone showed up just once. V and J are TRBV7-2 and TRBJ2-1; 7 nucleotides match TRBD2. Trimming cost V 2 bases and J 5 bases; bases outside gene matches: 9. Germline CDR1 SGHTA, CDR2 FQGNSA. The CDR3 runs to 16 residues. This CDR3 reads CASSLSFSAGDNEQFF. DNA of the CDR3: TGTGCCAGCAGCTTAAGTTTTAGCGCGGGGGACAATGAGCAGTTCTTC.

The genes are TRBV29-1 and TRBJ2-7; TRBD2 agrees at 10 bases. V gave up 2 bases and J gave up 3 bases; unmatched junction bases: 4. The CDR3 consists of 14 residues. Per germline, CDR1 SQVTM and CDR2 ANQGSEA. CDR3 DNA sequence: TGCAGCGTTGAACGCCTAGCGGGAGTCTACGAGCAGTACTTC. Its protein product is CSVERLAGVYEQYF.

CDR3 amino acids: CASSLRGISYNEQFF. CDR3 DNA sequence: TGTGCCAGCAGCTTACGGGGTATATCCTACAATGAGCAGTTCTTC. The chain links TRBV11-3 to TRBJ2-1; D might be TRBD2 (5 bases). Germline CDR1 SGHNT, CDR2 YENEEA. The CDR3 loop spans 15 amino acids. V was shortened by 2 bases and J by 1 base, with 9 bases between the two germline ends.

The rearrangement joins TRBV4-1 to TRBJ2-7; D remains ambiguous. The V and J ends lost 1 base and 1 base respectively, with 14 bases between them. In germline, CDR1 is MGHRA, CDR2 YSYEKL. This CDR3 is 16 amino acids long. Written as DNA, the CDR3 is TGCGCCAGCAGCCAAGTTTTGATGCGGCCATCCTACGAGCAGTACTTC. It specifies CASSQVLMRPSYEQYF.

J is TRBJ2-1 and V is TRBV3-1 (or the pseudogene TRBV3-2); the D is unclear. Germline-derived CDR1 and CDR2 are LGHDT and YNNKEL (reference sequence). V was cut by 3 bases and J by 2 bases, with 14 bases left in between. This CDR3 region has 16 residues. CDR3 sequence: CASSHGDQWTYNEQFF. CDR3 DNA: TGTGCCAGCAGCCACGGCGACCAATGGACCTACAATGAGCAGTTCTTC.

This clone was counted between two and nine times. CDR3 DNA: TGTGCCAGCAGGAGACTAGCGGGGGCCGGGGAGCTGTTTTTT. This encodes CASRRLAGAGELFF. This rearrangement joins TRBV7-8 to TRBJ2-2; 12 bases are a match to TRBD2. J was trimmed by 6 bases and V by 6 bases; bases with no gene match: 2. The CDR3 loop spans 14 amino acids. Looked up from germline, CDR1 is SGHVS and CDR2 is FQNEAQ.

The chain employs TRBV5-1 and TRBJ2-1, with 7 bases matching TRBD2. Germline CDR1 and CDR2: SGHRS and YFSETQ. The CDR3 is 16 residues long. V shed 4 bases, J shed 0 bases, and the junction held 7 bases outside the gene matches. The CDR3 DNA follows: TGCGCCAGCAGCACGGGGGGTGGGAGCTCCTACAATGAGCAGTTCTTC. Amino acid sequence: CASSTGGGSSYNEQFF.

V gene TRBV20-1 combines with J gene TRBJ2-2; possible D gene TRBD2, 6 bases. The CDR3 consists of 16 residues. Germline CDR1 and CDR2: DFQATT and SNEGSKA (reference sequence). Trimming took off 3 bases at V and 3 bases at J, with 17 bases between the two ends. CDR3 sequence: CSASDTSGPHTGELFF. The CDR3 DNA reads TGCAGTGCTAGTGATACCAGCGGGCCCCACACCGGGGAGCTGTTTTTT.

The chain links TRBV11-3 to TRBJ2-1; unclear D gene. V lost 5 bases and J 8 bases, leaving 13 bases between the germline ends. CDR3 length equals 13 residues. Germline CDR1 reads SGHNT; CDR2 reads YENEEA. The CDR3 here is CASSIGLRDEQFF. The CDR3 DNA is TGTGCCAGCAGCATCGGTCTGAGAGATGAGCAGTTCTTC.

The chain recombines TRBV19 with TRBJ1-2; D is undetermined. This CDR3 has 13 amino acids. Germline CDR1 and CDR2: LNHDA and SQIVND (reference sequence). Trimming removed 6 bases from V and 8 bases from J, with 16 bases in between. The CDR3 sequence is CASRTGPIEGYTF. The CDR3 nucleotides are TGTGCCAGTAGGACGGGCCCGATCGAGGGCTACACCTTC.